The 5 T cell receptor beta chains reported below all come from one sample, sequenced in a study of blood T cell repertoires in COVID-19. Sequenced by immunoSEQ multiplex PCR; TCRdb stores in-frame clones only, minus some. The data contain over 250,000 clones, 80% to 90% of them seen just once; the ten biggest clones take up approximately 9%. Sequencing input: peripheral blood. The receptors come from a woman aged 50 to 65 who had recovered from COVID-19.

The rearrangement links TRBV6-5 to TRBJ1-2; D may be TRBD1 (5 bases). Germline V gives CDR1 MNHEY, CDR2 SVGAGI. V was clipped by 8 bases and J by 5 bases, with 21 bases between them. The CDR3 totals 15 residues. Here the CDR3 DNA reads TGTGCCAGCGGAGGAGGTCGGGACTGGAGGTATGGCTACACCTTC. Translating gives CASGGGRDWRYGYTF.

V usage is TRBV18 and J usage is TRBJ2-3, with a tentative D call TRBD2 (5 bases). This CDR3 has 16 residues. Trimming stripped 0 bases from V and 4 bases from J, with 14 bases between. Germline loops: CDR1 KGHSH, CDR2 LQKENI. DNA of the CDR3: TGTGCCAGCTCACCACCGGCTAGCCGTATTGCAGATACGCAGTATTTT. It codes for CASSPPASRIADTQYF. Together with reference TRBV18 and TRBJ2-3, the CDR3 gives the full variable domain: NAGVMQNPRHLVRRRGQEARLRCSPMKGHSHVYWYRQLPEEGLKFMVYLQKENIIDESGMPKERFSAEFPKEGPSILRIQQVVRGDSAAYFCASSPPASRIADTQYFGPGTRLTVL.

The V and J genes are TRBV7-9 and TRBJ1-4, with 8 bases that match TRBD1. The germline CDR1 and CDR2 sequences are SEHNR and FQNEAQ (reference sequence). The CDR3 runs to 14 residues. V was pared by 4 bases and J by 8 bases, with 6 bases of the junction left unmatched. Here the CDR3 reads CASSSDRAGEKLFF. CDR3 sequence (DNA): TGTGCCAGCAGCTCGGACAGGGCGGGAGAAAAACTGTTTTTT. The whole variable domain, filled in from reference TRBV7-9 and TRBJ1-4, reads DTGVSQNPRHKITKRGQNVTFRCDPISEHNRLYWYRQTLGQGPEFLTYFQNEAQLEKSRLLSDRFSAERPKGSFSTLEIQRTEQGDSAMYLCASSSDRAGEKLFFGSGTQLSVL.

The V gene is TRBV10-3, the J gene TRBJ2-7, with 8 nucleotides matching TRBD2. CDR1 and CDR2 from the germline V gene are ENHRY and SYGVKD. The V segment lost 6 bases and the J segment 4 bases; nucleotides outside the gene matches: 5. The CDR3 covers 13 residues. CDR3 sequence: CAIRPGGSYEQYF. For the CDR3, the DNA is TGTGCCATCAGACCGGGAGGGAGTTACGAGCAGTACTTC.

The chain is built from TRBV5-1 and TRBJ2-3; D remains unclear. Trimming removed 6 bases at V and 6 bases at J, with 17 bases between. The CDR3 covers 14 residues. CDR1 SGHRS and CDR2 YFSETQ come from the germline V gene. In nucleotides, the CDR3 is TGCGCCAGCATACAGTCCGAGAGTCAGGATACGCAGTATTTT. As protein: CASIQSESQDTQYF.